The 10 T cell receptor beta chains presented below share a single source sample, sequenced in a study of blood T cell repertoires in COVID-19. TCRdb's table, derived via immunoSEQ multiplex PCR, lists solely in-frame clones and lacks some. This sample has 300,000 to 400,000 clones, with approximately 90% found just once. What was sequenced was PBMCs or T cells enriched from blood (not recorded which). Receptors were obtained from a woman aged 25 to 39 with acute COVID-19.

This chain uses TRBV5-1 with TRBJ2-1, with 15 bases lining up with TRBD2. CDR1 SGHRS and CDR2 YFSETQ come from the germline V gene. With V trimmed by 4 bases and J by 3 bases, 11 bases remained unmatched. CDR3 length: 19 amino acids. In DNA, the CDR3 is TGCGCCAGCAGCCGAGGGACTAGCGGGGGGAAGATGAACTACAATGAGCAGTTCTTC. It encodes CASSRGTSGGKMNYNEQFF.

Concerning this clone itself: The same CDR3 also results from other DNA sequences found in this sample. The chain combines TRBV7-9 with TRBJ1-2, with D hard to call. Trimming removed 5 bases at V and 4 bases at J, with 11 bases between. Germline values: CDR1 SEHNR, CDR2 FQNEAQ (reference sequence). This CDR3 spans 13 amino acids. The DNA of the CDR3 is TGTGCCAGCAGCCCGGGTGGATCCTATGGCTACACCTTC. It yields the protein CASSPGGSYGYTF.

This clone was recorded once. The V and J genes are TRBV19 and TRBJ1-1; D call uncertain. CDR1 and CDR2 (germline): LNHDA, SQIVND (reference sequence). CDR3 length equals 12 residues. V was pared by 2 bases and J by 7 bases, with 8 bases between. The CDR3 DNA follows: TGTGCCAGTAGTATAAGGCGAGGTGAAGCTTTCTTT. Translated, it gives CASSIRRGEAFF.

J is TRBJ1-1 and V is TRBV5-1, with D hard to call. Germline-derived CDR1 and CDR2 are SGHRS and YFSETQ. This CDR3 comprises 15 residues. V gave up 1 base and J gave up 1 base, with 11 bases separating them. Here the CDR3 DNA reads TGCGCCAGCAGCTTGCCCTCTGACAAGAACACTGAAGCTTTCTTT. It codes for CASSLPSDKNTEAFF.

Regarding this clone: Other nucleotide sequences in the sample specify the same CDR3. The V and J genes are TRBV12-3 or TRBV12-4 and TRBJ1-5; 7 nucleotides align to TRBD1. The CDR3 covers 12 residues. V was pared by 6 bases and J by 7 bases, with 3 bases of the junction left unmatched. Here the CDR3 DNA reads TGTGCCAGCAGGTCAGGGGGGCAGCCCCAGCATTTT. Translation: CASRSGGQPQHF.

This rearrangement joins TRBV29-1 to TRBJ2-1, with 8 bases fitting TRBD2. CDR3 size: 14 residues. CDR1 is SQVTM and CDR2 is ANQGSEA in the germline V gene. V lost 7 bases and J lost 4; bases outside the gene matches: 9. The CDR3, as DNA: TGCAGCGCTAGAAAGCGGGGGACATACAATGAGCAGTTCTTC. This gives the protein CSARKRGTYNEQFF.

The rearrangement joins TRBV9 to TRBJ2-7; no definite D call. Trimming stripped 0 bases from V and 3 bases from J, with 16 bases between. The CDR3 is 16 amino acids. Per the germline V gene, CDR1 is SGDLS and CDR2 is YYNGEE. This chain's CDR3 is CASSVGGEEFLYEQYF. The CDR3 region has the DNA TGTGCCAGCAGCGTAGGAGGTGAGGAATTCCTCTACGAGCAGTACTTC.

The V call is TRBV29-1, the J call TRBJ2-7; D possibly corresponds to TRBD1 (5 bases). The germline V gene encodes CDR1 SQVTM and CDR2 ANQGSEA. Between the trimmed V and J ends, which lost 4 bases and 0 bases, there was a span of 10 bases. This CDR3 spans 13 amino acids. The CDR3 DNA follows: TGCAGCGTTGCCGGACAAAACTCCTACGAGCAGTACTTC. Protein sequence: CSVAGQNSYEQYF.

The chain carries TRBV2 and TRBJ1-1, with a possible D match to TRBD1 (6 bases). V was shortened by 6 bases and J by 3 bases, with 11 bases between the two germline ends. Germline CDR1 and CDR2: SNHLY and FYNNEI. The CDR3 consists of 13 residues. In nucleotides, the CDR3 is TGTGCCAGCAGCGACGCAGGGGACACTGAAGCTTTCTTT. Translating it yields CASSDAGDTEAFF. Full variable domain (missing parts from reference TRBV2 and TRBJ1-1): EPEVTQTPSHQVTQMGQEVILRCVPISNHLYFYWYRQILGQKVEFLVSFYNNEISEKSEIFDDQFSVERPDGSNFTLKIRSTKLEDSAMYFCASSDAGDTEAFFGQGTRLTVV.

This clone was detected only a few times. The rearrangement links TRBV5-1 to TRBJ2-7; 7 bases map to TRBD2. CDR1 and CDR2 (germline): SGHRS, YFSETQ. CDR3 size: 14 residues. V lost 1 base, J lost 3 bases, and 4 bases stayed unmatched. Written as DNA, the CDR3 is TGCGCCAGCAGCTTGACGTCGGGGGGCTACGAGCAGTACTTC. This encodes CASSLTSGGYEQYF.